These T cell receptor beta chains were read from a single sample in a study of blood T cell repertoires in COVID-19. Repertoires were generated with immunoSEQ multiplex PCR, while TCRdb's copy carries only in-frame clones and drops some. The table has 220,000 or so clones, roughly 84% seen once; the top ten hold less than 7%. Sample: PBMCs or T cells enriched from blood (not recorded which). Every receptor here comes from a woman between 40 and 55 years old who had recovered from COVID-19. Both conserved end residues are part of each CDR3. Each record gives: clone size, D gene, J gene, V gene, CDR3 protein, CDR3 DNA. The D gene is left open where the match is weak. Clone size is not always given. Where it is, it says once, few, many or a class for expanded clones.

clone_size: .
d_call: TRBD2
j_call: TRBJ2-1
v_call: TRBV11-2
cdr3_aa: CASSLEGLAGGRNEQFF
cdr3_nt: TGTGCCAGCAGCTTAGAAGGGCTAGCGGGAGGTCGCAATGAGCAGTTCTTC

clone_size: .
d_call: .
j_call: TRBJ1-4
v_call: TRBV18
cdr3_aa: CASSYLWGANEKLFF
cdr3_nt: TGTGCCAGCTCCTACCTTTGGGGCGCTAATGAAAAACTGTTTTTT

clone_size: .
d_call: .
j_call: TRBJ1-1
v_call: TRBV3-1/TRBV3-2
cdr3_aa: CASSQGSQMNTEAFF
cdr3_nt: TGTGCCAGCAGCCAAGGGTCACAGATGAACACTGAAGCTTTCTTT

clone_size: .
d_call: .
j_call: TRBJ1-1
v_call: TRBV7-9
cdr3_aa: CASSLREEAFF
cdr3_nt: TGTGCCAGCAGCTTGAGAGAGGAAGCTTTCTTT

clone_size: once
d_call: .
j_call: TRBJ2-1
v_call: TRBV2
cdr3_aa: CASSPGTRAGEQFF
cdr3_nt: TGTGCCAGCAGTCCCGGGACAAGGGCAGGAGAGCAGTTCTTC

clone_size: .
d_call: TRBD2
j_call: TRBJ2-2
v_call: TRBV6-1
cdr3_aa: CASSARGGGGPDTGELFF
cdr3_nt: TGTGCCAGCAGTGCCCGTGGTGGGGGAGGGCCTGACACCGGGGAGCTGTTTTTT

clone_size: .
d_call: .
j_call: TRBJ2-7
v_call: TRBV27
cdr3_aa: CASSSRDTYEQYF
cdr3_nt: TGTGCCAGCAGTTCCCGGGACACCTACGAGCAGTACTTC

clone_size: .
d_call: TRBD2
j_call: TRBJ2-3
v_call: TRBV24-1
cdr3_aa: CATSGLPGLAKNTQYF
cdr3_nt: TGTGCCACCAGTGGACTCCCGGGACTAGCGAAAAATACGCAGTATTTT

clone_size: .
d_call: TRBD2
j_call: TRBJ2-7
v_call: TRBV28
cdr3_aa: CASSSPAGGPYEQYF
cdr3_nt: TGTGCCAGCAGCTCCCCGGCGGGAGGGCCCTACGAGCAGTACTTC

clone_size: .
d_call: .
j_call: TRBJ2-1
v_call: TRBV5-4
cdr3_aa: CASSPFAEAYNEQFF
cdr3_nt: TGTGCCAGCAGTCCCTTCGCCGAGGCCTACAATGAGCAGTTCTTC

clone_size: once
d_call: .
j_call: TRBJ1-1
v_call: TRBV5-1
cdr3_aa: CASSSGQPLTEAFF
cdr3_nt: TGCGCCAGCAGCTCAGGACAGCCACTCACTGAAGCTTTCTTT

clone_size: once
d_call: .
j_call: TRBJ2-2
v_call: TRBV27
cdr3_aa: CASSYRGSNTGELFF
cdr3_nt: TGTGCCAGCAGTTATAGGGGGTCGAACACCGGGGAGCTGTTTTTT

clone_size: .
d_call: .
j_call: TRBJ2-3
v_call: TRBV6-1
cdr3_aa: CASSEPGLDTQYF
cdr3_nt: TGTGCCAGCAGTGAACCAGGTTTGGATACGCAGTATTTT

clone_size: .
d_call: TRBD1
j_call: TRBJ1-2
v_call: TRBV5-6
cdr3_aa: CASSPDRGIYGYTF
cdr3_nt: TGTGCCAGCAGCCCGGACAGGGGGATCTATGGCTACACCTTC

clone_size: .
d_call: .
j_call: TRBJ2-4
v_call: TRBV5-1
cdr3_aa: CASSLTGDINIQYF
cdr3_nt: TGCGCCAGCAGCCTGACAGGAGACATAAACATTCAGTACTTC

clone_size: .
d_call: TRBD2
j_call: TRBJ2-5
v_call: TRBV28
cdr3_aa: CASSSRVAGQETQYF
cdr3_nt: TGTGCCAGCAGTTCGAGAGTAGCGGGCCAAGAGACCCAGTACTTC

clone_size: .
d_call: TRBD1
j_call: TRBJ1-2
v_call: TRBV30
cdr3_aa: CAWSPTGRGPGGYTF
cdr3_nt: TGTGCCTGGAGCCCGACAGGGAGAGGCCCCGGAGGCTACACCTTC

clone_size: .
d_call: .
j_call: TRBJ2-7
v_call: TRBV28
cdr3_aa: CASSLWGRRGKYEQYF
cdr3_nt: TGTGCCAGCAGTTTATGGGGTCGCAGGGGAAAATACGAGCAGTACTTC

clone_size: .
d_call: TRBD1
j_call: TRBJ1-4
v_call: TRBV7-2
cdr3_aa: CASSPTGANEKLFF
cdr3_nt: TGTGCCAGCAGCCCGACAGGGGCTAATGAAAAACTGTTTTTT

clone_size: .
d_call: .
j_call: TRBJ1-1
v_call: TRBV5-5
cdr3_aa: CASSLTGYTEAFF
cdr3_nt: TGTGCCAGCAGCCTAACGGGATACACTGAAGCTTTCTTT

clone_size: .
d_call: .
j_call: TRBJ1-2
v_call: TRBV12-3/TRBV12-4
cdr3_aa: CASSWQGYGYTF
cdr3_nt: TGTGCCAGCAGTTGGCAGGGGTATGGCTACACCTTC